This T cell receptor (beta chain) was captured by sequencing in a study of molecular identifiers for immune sequencing clone quantification. Study conclusions and caveats: Reports indicate spiked Jurkat TCR RNA from one cell could be found among roughly 980,000 naive cells. Clones that had above 20 RNA copies took up over 99% of effector molecules but under 1% in naive cells.

Using its own MiXCR run on the PCR reads, TCRdb lists one record per CDR3 protein. The data hold about 40,000 distinct CDR3 sequences, with less than 20% observed a single time. This clonotype showed up just a few times. The antigen remains undetermined. V lost 2 bases and J lost 6, with 15 bases in between. CDR1 is SGHDT, CDR2 YYEEEE, per germline. The CDR3 sequence is 14 residues long. Naive CD8 T cells underwent sorting with the CD8+CD4-CCR7+CD45RA+ definition. The specimen sequenced was naive CD8+ T cells from blood, with Jurkat cell RNA spiked in. Sample subset: FACS-sorted CD8+CD4-CCR7+CD45RA+ naive T cells. The chain links TRBV5-6 to TRBJ2-7, with D perhaps matching TRBD2 (6 bases). The TCR originated in a human donor in good health. Some libraries in this study had Jurkat cell RNA spiked in. DNA of the CDR3: TGTGCCAGCAGCTTCGGGGTAGGGGAGGCCGAGCAGTACTTC. Translated, it gives CASSFGVGEAEQYF.